The 26 T cell receptor beta chains given below trace back to one sample, sequenced in a study of shared clonotypes between healthy human individuals. Profiled with immunoSEQ multiplex PCR; TCRdb holds only in-frame clones, not every one. The sample yields 1.4 million to 1.5 million clones, about 96% seen once. The sample taken for sequencing was naive CD4+ T cells sorted from blood. The sample's subset: CD45RA+ positively selected. These receptor sequences come from a man between 25 and 39 years old in good health.

V is TRBV19 and J is TRBJ2-2; D is unclear. Per germline, CDR1 LNHDA and CDR2 SQIVND (reference sequence). V dropped 2 bases and J dropped 1 base, with 11 bases sitting between them. CDR3 size: 16 residues. The CDR3 sequence: CASSIFFPQNTGELFF. The CDR3 nucleotides read TGTGCCAGTAGTATATTTTTTCCTCAGAACACCGGGGAGCTGTTTTTT.

This clone was detected once. V usage is TRBV6-6 and J usage is TRBJ1-2, with unresolved D. This CDR3 is built from 12 residues. Trimming shortened V by 7 bases and J by 0 bases, and 6 bases separated the two germline ends. Germline V lookup: CDR1 MNHNY, CDR2 SVGAGI (reference sequence). CDR3 nucleotide sequence: TGTGCCAGCACCGGGGCTAACTATGGCTACACCTTC. Protein sequence: CASTGANYGYTF.

The chain has TRBV27 and TRBJ1-2; 8 nucleotides align to TRBD1. This CDR3 is 13 amino acids long. Germline CDR1 and CDR2: MNHEY and SMNVEV (reference sequence). The junction had 8 bases not matched to a gene; V was cut back by 6 bases and J by 8 bases. Here the CDR3 reads CASRTNTGGGYTF. The DNA of the CDR3 is TGTGCCAGCAGAACTAATACAGGGGGAGGCTACACCTTC.

This chain joins TRBV28 and TRBJ2-7, with a tentative D call TRBD2 (6 bases). The CDR3 runs to 15 residues. Germline V gives CDR1 MDHEN, CDR2 SYDVKM. Deletions cut 6 bases from V and 4 bases from J, with 19 bases between. In nucleotides, the CDR3 is TGTGCCAGCAGCCCACCCCCGGGACTCCCTTACGAGCAGTACTTC. Its protein is CASSPPPGLPYEQYF.

This sequence joins TRBV6-5 and TRBJ2-2; D not certain. The CDR3 is 16 amino acids. Trimming cost V 2 bases and J 5 bases, with 15 bases left between them. CDR1 and CDR2 from the germline V gene are MNHEY and SVGAGI. CDR3: CASSYPSYPLTGELFF. The CDR3 DNA reads TGTGCCAGCAGTTACCCCAGTTACCCCCTGACCGGGGAGCTGTTTTTT.

This rearrangement joins TRBV9 to TRBJ1-5; D is unresolved. V lost 4 bases and J lost 4, with 9 bases in between. The CDR3 extends over 13 amino acids. The V gene's germline CDR1 is SGDLS and CDR2 YYNGEE. The CDR3 is CASSPSGNQPQHF. As DNA, the CDR3 is TGTGCCAGCAGCCCCAGCGGGAATCAGCCCCAGCATTTT.

The chain uses TRBV6-6 and TRBJ2-5; TRBD2 aligns across 11 bases. CDR1 is MNHNY and CDR2 is SVGAGI in the germline V gene (reference sequence). The CDR3 consists of 14 residues. The ends lost 10 bases at V and 5 bases at J; junction bases unmatched: 9. The CDR3 DNA sequence: TGTGCCACTCGGCTAGCGGGAGGAGGGGAGACCCAGTACTTC. This translates into CATRLAGGGETQYF.

This clone was picked up one time. The chain is built from TRBV5-1 and TRBJ1-5, with 7 nucleotides matching TRBD1. The J segment lost 6 bases and the V segment lost 3 bases, leaving 6 bases of the junction unmatched. Germline values: CDR1 SGHRS, CDR2 YFSETQ. The CDR3 has 14 residues. DNA of the CDR3: TGCGCCAGCAGCTGGGGGACAGACGGTCAGCCCCAGCATTTT. It specifies CASSWGTDGQPQHF.

V gene TRBV4-1 combines with J gene TRBJ1-3; D gene ambiguous. The CDR3 runs 18 residues. The V end was cut by 0 bases, the J end by 0 bases, with 15 bases between. Germline lookup yields CDR1 MGHRA and CDR2 YSYEKL. The CDR3 nucleotides read TGCGCCAGCAGCCAAGATTCAGTAGGCTGGGGCTCTGGAAACACCATATATTTT. This sequence encodes CASSQDSVGWGSGNTIYF.

The chain employs TRBV7-9 and TRBJ2-1; no clear D. Per the germline V gene, CDR1 is SEHNR and CDR2 is FQNEAQ (reference sequence). The CDR3 is 12 residues long. V lost 8 bases and J 0 bases, leaving 5 bases between the germline ends. The CDR3 region is CASQFSYNEQFF. In DNA form, the CDR3 reads TGTGCCAGCCAGTTCTCCTACAATGAGCAGTTCTTC.

V is TRBV6-5 and J is TRBJ1-1, with D maybe TRBD1 (5 bases). Germline V gives CDR1 MNHEY, CDR2 SVGAGI. V was pared by 6 bases and J by 1 base, with 12 bases between. The CDR3 totals 14 residues. CDR3 DNA: TGTGCCAGCAGGGGGCCGGGACCGAACACTGAAGCTTTCTTT. This encodes CASRGPGPNTEAFF.

The gene calls are TRBV5-8 and TRBJ1-5, with D maybe TRBD1 (5 bases). Deletions cut 4 bases from V and 8 bases from J, with 10 bases between. Germline loops: CDR1 SGHTS, CDR2 YDEGEE. The CDR3 extends over 12 amino acids. CDR3 in DNA: TGTGCCAGCAGCAGGGGTGGAGAGCCCCAGCATTTT. Its protein product is CASSRGGEPQHF.

The V and J genes are TRBV10-1 and TRBJ2-3; 11 nucleotides align to TRBD2. The V gene end was trimmed by 6 bases and the J gene end by 4 bases; junction bases not matched to a gene: 9. From germline, CDR1 is WNHNN and CDR2 SYGVQD (reference sequence). This CDR3 contains 16 residues. In nucleotides, the CDR3 is TGCGCCAGCAGCGCTCAACTAGCGGGAGCCCCAGATACGCAGTATTTT. This encodes CASSAQLAGAPDTQYF.

The chain employs TRBV5-6 and TRBJ1-2; unclear D gene. Trimming pared 0 bases from V and 0 bases from J, leaving 18 bases between. Germline CDR1 reads SGHDT; CDR2 reads YYEEEE. The CDR3 is 18 amino acids. CDR3 sequence reads: CASSLVRRLQEPNYGYTF. In nucleotides, the CDR3 is TGTGCCAGCAGCTTGGTAAGGCGTCTGCAGGAACCTAACTATGGCTACACCTTC.

Points on this clone: In the same sample, other DNA sequences code for this CDR3. V is TRBV9 and J is TRBJ2-1; D is possibly TRBD2 (5 bases). This CDR3 region has 14 residues. V shed 0 bases and J shed 1 base, with 5 bases lying between them. The germline gives CDR1 SGDLS, CDR2 YYNGEE. CDR3 bases: TGTGCCAGCAGCGTAGGCGGGTCCTACAATGAGCAGTTCTTC. It translates to CASSVGGSYNEQFF.

This rearrangement joins TRBV2 to TRBJ2-5, with TRBD2 matching 9 bases. With 6 bases clipped from V and 3 bases from J, the junction kept 5 bases outside the gene matches. There are 14 residues in the CDR3. CDR1 and CDR2 (germline): SNHLY, FYNNEI. The CDR3 sequence: CASSVSGSEETQYF. The CDR3, as DNA: TGTGCCAGCAGCGTTAGCGGGAGCGAAGAGACCCAGTACTTC.

The genes are TRBV19 and TRBJ2-2, with 9 nucleotides matching TRBD2. The CDR3 is 16 amino acids. After removal of 6 bases from V and 5 bases from J, the junction contained 10 bases not matched to a gene. Germline values: CDR1 LNHDA, CDR2 SQIVND (reference sequence). CDR3 DNA sequence: TGTGCCAGTAGCCCGGCGCTAGCGGGGTGGACCGGGGAGCTGTTTTTT. Protein sequence: CASSPALAGWTGELFF.

The gene calls are TRBV5-1 and TRBJ2-5; D call uncertain. The CDR3 has 13 amino acids. Deletions cut 0 bases from V and 6 bases from J, with 9 bases between. Germline CDR1 and CDR2: SGHRS and YFSETQ. The CDR3 nucleotides are TGCGCCAGCAGCTTGGACGGCAGACAGACCCAGTACTTC. It encodes CASSLDGRQTQYF. Looking up the rest from reference TRBV5-1 and TRBJ2-5 gives the full variable domain: KAGVTQTPRYLIKTRGQQVTLSCSPISGHRSVSWYQQTPGQGLQFLFEYFSETQRNKGNFPGRFSGRQFSNSRSEMNVSTLELGDSALYLCASSLDGRQTQYFGPGTRLLVL.

This chain uses TRBV5-1 with TRBJ1-4, with TRBD1 matching 9 bases. V lost 0 bases and J lost 7; bases outside the gene matches: 16. CDR3 size: 19 residues. CDR1 SGHRS and CDR2 YFSETQ come from the germline V gene. CDR3 in amino acids: CASSLVGTGGVRVAEKLFF. The CDR3 coding sequence is TGCGCCAGCAGCTTGGTAGGCACAGGGGGCGTGAGGGTTGCTGAAAAACTGTTTTTT.

The gene calls are TRBV20-1 and TRBJ2-7, with a tentative D call TRBD2 (6 bases). CDR3 length equals 11 residues. V gave up 7 bases and J gave up 7 bases, with 14 bases separating them. Germline V gene data show CDR1 as DFQATT and CDR2 as SNEGSKA (reference sequence). The DNA for the CDR3 is TGCAGTGTTCGGCGGGACCGGGAGCAGTACTTC. This sequence encodes CSVRRDREQYF.

The chain has TRBV19 and TRBJ1-1, with D hard to call. The CDR3 totals 14 residues. Germline V gives CDR1 LNHDA, CDR2 SQIVND (reference sequence). Trimming cost V 2 bases and J 1 base, with 8 bases left between them. The CDR3 bases are TGTGCCAGTAGTATATCGGCAGAGAACACTGAAGCTTTCTTT. It translates to CASSISAENTEAFF.

The chain joins TRBV15 to TRBJ1-1; possible D gene TRBD1, 5 bases. The germline V and J ends were trimmed by 1 base and 0 bases, with 9 bases remaining between them. The CDR3 runs 15 residues. Germline lookup yields CDR1 LNHNV and CDR2 YYDKDF (reference sequence). The CDR3 region is CATSRVKTVNTEAFF. CDR3 sequence (DNA): TGTGCCACCAGCAGAGTCAAGACAGTGAACACTGAAGCTTTCTTT. The whole variable domain, filled in from reference TRBV15 and TRBJ1-1, reads DAMVIQNPRYQVTQFGKPVTLSCSQTLNHNVMYWYQQKSSQAPKLLFHYYDKDFNNEADTPDNFQSRRPNTSFCFLDIRSPGLGDTAMYLCATSRVKTVNTEAFFGQGTRLTVV.

The chain uses TRBV27 and TRBJ2-7; no clear D gene. CDR3 length: 15 amino acids. The V gene lost 6 bases and the J gene lost 3 bases, with 18 bases spanning the gap. The germline V gene encodes CDR1 MNHEY and CDR2 SMNVEV (reference sequence). CDR3 nucleotide sequence: TGTGCCAGCAGAGGCCTTGAGTTGACCGACTACGAGCAGTACTTC. It encodes CASRGLELTDYEQYF.

The V gene is TRBV6-5, the J gene TRBJ2-1; the D is unclear. Trimming shortened V by 5 bases and J by 5 bases, and 7 bases separated the two germline ends. The V gene's germline CDR1 is MNHEY and CDR2 SVGAGI. The CDR3 has 12 residues. This CDR3 reads CASSLPHNEQFF. The CDR3 DNA is TGTGCCAGCAGTCTCCCCCACAATGAGCAGTTCTTC.

V and J are TRBV18 and TRBJ2-1, with 12 positions matching TRBD2. Germline trimming cut 1 base from V and 9 bases from J; bases unmatched to any gene: 7. Germline CDR1 KGHSH, CDR2 LQKENI. This CDR3 has 16 residues. This CDR3 is CASSPQVLAGGGEQFF. In DNA form, the CDR3 reads TGTGCCAGCTCACCACAAGTCCTAGCGGGAGGGGGTGAGCAGTTCTTC. Looking up the rest from reference TRBV18 and TRBJ2-1 gives the full variable domain: NAGVMQNPRHLVRRRGQEARLRCSPMKGHSHVYWYRQLPEEGLKFMVYLQKENIIDESGMPKERFSAEFPKEGPSILRIQQVVRGDSAAYFCASSPQVLAGGGEQFFGPGTRLTVL.

The chain links TRBV7-9 to TRBJ2-7; D not resolved. This CDR3 region has 11 residues. The V gene's germline CDR1 is SEHNR and CDR2 FQNEAQ (reference sequence). V gave up 2 bases and J gave up 12 bases, with 11 bases separating them. As DNA, the CDR3 is TGTGCCAGCAGCTTAACTTCCCGATTGTACTTC. This encodes CASSLTSRLYF.